This record covers a single T cell receptor beta chain. The sample comes from a study of blood T cell repertoires in COVID-19. Overall study context: Samples of COVID-19 (acute and convalescent) were obtained from the United States, Italy and Spain.

Assay: immunoSEQ multiplex PCR; the TCRdb copy retains only in-frame clones and omits some. The sample consists of 210,000 or so clones, roughly nine tenths of them appearing once. Enrollees, about 18 to 89 years old, lived in approximately 25 US areas. Participants' reported clinical history set cohort assignment. This receptor was taken from a woman between 45 and 60 years old in a cohort exposed to, infected with or recovered from COVID-19 (not recorded which). Specimen: PBMCs or T cells enriched from blood (not recorded which).

This CDR3 reads CASSPGGAGGYTF. The CDR3 coding sequence is TGTGCCAGCAGCCCCGGCGGAGCTGGTGGCTACACCTTC. The chain combines TRBV3-1 (or the pseudogene TRBV3-2) with TRBJ1-2; no reliable D call. The V gene lost 4 bases and the J gene lost 7 bases, with 13 bases spanning the gap. The germline V gene has CDR1 LGHDT and CDR2 YNNKEL (reference sequence). CDR3 size: 13 residues.